The present T cell receptor beta chain was sequenced within a study of naive and memory T cell subsets. Study outcomes and limitations: In CD4 and CD8 cells, diversity dropped from naive through EMRA. Over 90% of naive TCR sequences appeared only once, unlike memory subsets.

Four subsets defined by CD45RA and CD27 were sorted after CD3, CD4, CD8 and live/dead staining. The CDR3 is made up of 17 amino acids. Germline V gene sequence: CDR1 SGHDT, CDR2 YYEEEE. V shed 4 bases and J 6 bases; nucleotides not matched to a gene: 16. The beta constant-region primer was an equimolar mix of two oligonucleotides covering TRBC1 and TRBC2. Nested alpha and beta constant-region primers with the SP2 primer drove four PCR rounds on ligated cDNA. MiXCR, run by TCRdb on the UMI-ligation and nested PCR reads, gives a single entry per CDR3 protein. The table shows 95,000 to 150,000 distinct CDR3 sequences, with 36% occurring only once. Concerning this clonotype itself: Its matching antigen is unknown.

This rearrangement joins TRBV5-6 to TRBJ2-5; TRBD2 matches at 9 bases. The sequence was obtained from a human donor in good health. The sequenced sample was central memory CD4+ T cells from blood. Written as DNA, the CDR3 is TGTGCCAGCAGCACCTATAGCGGGAGATTCTGGAAAAAGACCCAGTACTTC. Protein: CASSTYSGRFWKKTQYF. The full variable domain, its missing parts supplied by reference TRBV5-6 and TRBJ2-5, is DAGVTQSPTHLIKTRGQQVTLRCSPKSGHDTVSWYQQALGQGPQFIFQYYEEEERQRGNFPDRFSGHQFPNYSSELNVNALLLGDSALYLCASSTYSGRFWKKTQYFGPGTRLLVL.